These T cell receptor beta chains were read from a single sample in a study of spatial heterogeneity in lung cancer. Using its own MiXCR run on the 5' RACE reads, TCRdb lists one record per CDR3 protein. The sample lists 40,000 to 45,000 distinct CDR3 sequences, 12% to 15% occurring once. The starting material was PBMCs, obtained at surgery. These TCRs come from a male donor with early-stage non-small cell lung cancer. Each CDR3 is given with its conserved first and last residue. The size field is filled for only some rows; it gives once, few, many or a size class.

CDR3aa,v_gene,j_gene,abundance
CSARESGRAGELFF,TRBV20-1,TRBJ2-2,many
CASSQDLYGPYEQYF,TRBV4-2,TRBJ2-7,once
CASSSGQGTYNEQFF,TRBV12-3/TRBV12-4,TRBJ2-1,NA
CASVGPKRTSGYEQYF,TRBV5-1,TRBJ2-7,few
CASSEVAGGLDTQYF,TRBV6-1,TRBJ2-3,NA
CSVRGAVTDTQYF,TRBV29-1,TRBJ2-3,few
CASSLGLAGVDTQYF,TRBV7-8,TRBJ2-3,many
CASSQDDGPGGYTF,TRBV4-1,TRBJ1-2,many
CAARSVLLTNYGYTF,TRBV6-5,TRBJ1-2,few
CASSLSTGRPYEQYF,TRBV28,TRBJ2-7,many